The T cell receptor (beta chain) under discussion was sequenced for a study of T cells in Graves' hyperthyroidism and ophthalmopathy. This clonotype was counted between two and nine times. Its antigen is unknown. The TCR beta CDR3 regions underwent amplification using RNA transcripts as the source. Researchers ran a first-round RT-PCR on the TCR CDR3 using the HTBI primer set. In TCRdb, the multiplex PCR reads were re-called with MiXCR into one record per CDR3 protein. This sample yields a few hundred thousand distinct CDR3 sequences, of which more than 13% are seen a single time; approximately 30% belongs to the top ten. CDR3 length: 14 residues. Deletions cut 6 bases from V and 9 bases from J, with 18 bases between. Overall study findings and caveats: Blood also contained most expanded thyroid clonotypes above 0.001. Ophthalmopathy was identified by the model a median around 6.9 months ahead of onset.

The rearrangement uses TRBV12-3 or TRBV12-4 and TRBJ1-5; a possible D gene is TRBD1 (6 bases). Sequenced sample: blood. The TCR sequence derives from a woman in her twenties or thirties with Graves' hyperthyroidism. This CDR3 reads CASRLGGGSTPQHF. As DNA, the CDR3 is TGTGCCAGCAGGCTAGGGGGGGGTAGTACGCCCCAGCATTTT.